This is a list of T cell receptor beta chains from one sample in a study of blood T cell repertoires in COVID-19. The data were produced by immunoSEQ multiplex PCR, yet TCRdb's version contains in-frame clones alone and is incomplete. Altogether 250,000 or so clones are present, around nine tenths being singletons, with the ten largest covering over 2.5%. Material: PBMCs or T cells enriched from blood (not recorded which). These receptors were collected from a woman younger than 35 who had recovered from COVID-19. Each CDR3 is given with its conserved first and last residue. The D gene is left open where the match is weak. Size is omitted from some rows. Given values are once, few, many or a class for expanded clones.

abundance: -; d_gene: -; j_gene: TRBJ2-1; v_gene: TRBV9; CDR3aa: CASSVGGRLLIEKGNEQFF; CDR3nt: TGTGCCAGCAGCGTAGGAGGTCGTCTCCTTATAGAAAAGGGGAATGAGCAGTTCTTC
abundance: -; d_gene: -; j_gene: TRBJ1-6; v_gene: TRBV4-2; CDR3aa: CASSQESRSSYNSPLHF; CDR3nt: TGTGCCAGCAGCCAAGAATCGAGGAGCTCCTATAATTCACCCCTCCACTTT
abundance: -; d_gene: -; j_gene: TRBJ2-7; v_gene: TRBV28; CDR3aa: CASRGNSYEQYF; CDR3nt: TGTGCCAGCAGGGGCAACTCCTACGAGCAGTACTTC
abundance: -; d_gene: -; j_gene: TRBJ1-5; v_gene: TRBV10-1; CDR3aa: CASPGLGAGQPQHF; CDR3nt: TGCGCCAGCCCCGGGTTGGGCGCGGGTCAGCCCCAGCATTTT
abundance: -; d_gene: -; j_gene: TRBJ1-3; v_gene: TRBV4-3; CDR3aa: CASSQMVQGFLTIYF; CDR3nt: TGCGCCAGCAGCCAAATGGTCCAGGGTTTTTTGACCATATATTTT
abundance: -; d_gene: -; j_gene: TRBJ1-1; v_gene: TRBV6-5; CDR3aa: CASSFRTVNTEAFF; CDR3nt: TGTGCCAGCAGTTTCCGGACAGTGAACACTGAAGCTTTCTTT
abundance: -; d_gene: -; j_gene: TRBJ2-3; v_gene: TRBV28; CDR3aa: CASRGHTSTDTQYF; CDR3nt: TGTGCCAGCAGGGGCCACACCAGCACAGATACGCAGTATTTT
abundance: -; d_gene: -; j_gene: TRBJ2-1; v_gene: TRBV19; CDR3aa: CASSIEGTYNEQFF; CDR3nt: TGTGCCAGTAGTATCGAGGGTACGTACAATGAGCAGTTCTTC
abundance: once; d_gene: -; j_gene: TRBJ1-2; v_gene: TRBV6-1; CDR3aa: CASSEAVVGYGYTF; CDR3nt: TGTGCCAGCAGTGAAGCTGTCGTCGGGTATGGCTACACCTTC
abundance: -; d_gene: TRBD1; j_gene: TRBJ2-2; v_gene: TRBV6-1; CDR3aa: CASSEAPGGLITGELFF; CDR3nt: TGTGCCAGCAGTGAAGCTCCAGGGGGCTTGATCACCGGGGAGCTGTTTTTT
abundance: -; d_gene: -; j_gene: TRBJ2-5; v_gene: TRBV5-1; CDR3aa: CASSHNVDYETQYF; CDR3nt: TGCGCCAGCAGCCACAACGTTGATTACGAGACCCAGTACTTC
abundance: once; d_gene: TRBD1; j_gene: TRBJ1-2; v_gene: TRBV10-3; CDR3aa: CAISRGGDDNYGYTF; CDR3nt: TGTGCCATCAGCAGAGGGGGCGACGATAACTATGGCTACACCTTC
abundance: -; d_gene: -; j_gene: TRBJ2-1; v_gene: TRBV7-2; CDR3aa: CASSSSTFWFF; CDR3nt: TGTGCCAGCAGCTCTAGTACATTTTGGTTCTTC
abundance: -; d_gene: -; j_gene: TRBJ1-3; v_gene: TRBV7-9; CDR3aa: CASSPAQGNSGNTIYF; CDR3nt: TGTGCCAGCAGCCCCGCACAGGGTAACTCTGGAAACACCATATATTTT
abundance: -; d_gene: TRBD1; j_gene: TRBJ1-1; v_gene: TRBV11-2; CDR3aa: CASSALRTGAGNTEAFF; CDR3nt: TGTGCCAGCAGCGCCCTTAGGACAGGGGCCGGCAACACTGAAGCTTTCTTT
abundance: -; d_gene: TRBD2; j_gene: TRBJ2-3; v_gene: TRBV10-2; CDR3aa: CASRLEAGGPGDTQYF; CDR3nt: TGCGCCAGCAGACTAGAAGCGGGAGGGCCCGGTGATACGCAGTATTTT
abundance: -; d_gene: -; j_gene: TRBJ2-1; v_gene: TRBV5-1; CDR3aa: CASSLDQSGWNEQFF; CDR3nt: TGCGCCAGCAGCCTCGACCAAAGCGGTTGGAATGAGCAGTTCTTC
abundance: -; d_gene: TRBD2; j_gene: TRBJ2-1; v_gene: TRBV7-9; CDR3aa: CASRNPSGTSSLNEQFF; CDR3nt: TGTGCCAGCAGAAATCCCTCCGGGACTAGCAGTCTCAATGAGCAGTTCTTC
abundance: -; d_gene: TRBD1; j_gene: TRBJ2-1; v_gene: TRBV11-2; CDR3aa: CASSLRDREFF; CDR3nt: TGTGCCAGCAGCCTAAGGGACAGGGAGTTCTTC
abundance: -; d_gene: TRBD2; j_gene: TRBJ2-3; v_gene: TRBV24-1; CDR3aa: CATLPTSAPSTDTQYF; CDR3nt: TGTGCCACCCTTCCGACTAGCGCACCTAGCACAGATACGCAGTATTTT